These 17 T cell receptor beta chains came from one sample sequenced in a study of cytomegalovirus exposure and HLA in healthy donors. In the PCR, 60 Vbeta and 13 Jbeta primers were used. Here immunoSEQ multiplex PCR was the method, and the copy in TCRdb shows in-frame clones only, minus some. The data contain 150,000 to 200,000 clones, approximately 82% of them singletons. The sample taken for sequencing was PBMCs. Receptor source: a young woman in good health and CMV-seronegative.

The chain is built from TRBV19 and TRBJ1-5; a weak D match, TRBD1 (5 bases). The CDR3 totals 17 residues. V lost 6 bases and J 3 bases, leaving 21 bases between the germline ends. The germline gives CDR1 LNHDA, CDR2 SQIVND (reference sequence). The CDR3 DNA sequence: TGTGCCAGTAGCCCAGGTAACGACAGATCTATCAATCAGCCCCAGCATTTT. This codes for CASSPGNDRSINQPQHF.

This clone was counted once. The chain recombines TRBV28 with TRBJ1-1, with 7 nucleotides matching TRBD1. J lost 10 bases, V lost 1 base, and 3 bases had no gene match. The germline gives CDR1 MDHEN, CDR2 SYDVKM. There are 12 residues in the CDR3. CDR3 in amino acids: CASSLFRTGAFF. CDR3 nucleotide sequence: TGTGCCAGCAGTTTATTCCGGACAGGAGCTTTCTTT.

The CDR3 coding sequence is TGTGCCAGCAGCCAAGATCGCGGCGGGAGGACCGGGGAGCTGTTTTTT. This codes for CASSQDRGGRTGELFF. The rearrangement uses TRBV14 and TRBJ2-2; 8 bases fit TRBD2. The junction had 5 bases not matched to a gene; V was cut back by 0 bases and J by 5 bases. Germline V gene sequence: CDR1 SGHDN, CDR2 FVKESK. The CDR3 is 16 amino acids.

In this sample, this clone turned up a few times. The J gene is TRBJ1-1, the V gene TRBV6-5; 8 bases fit TRBD1. This CDR3 contains 14 residues. The trim removed 6 bases at V and 8 bases at J, leaving 11 bases unmatched. Germline V lookup: CDR1 MNHEY, CDR2 SVGAGI. DNA of the CDR3: TGTGCCAGCAGCCCGGCCCAAGACAGGGGAGAAGCTTTCTTT. This translates into CASSPAQDRGEAFF.

This clone was detected once. Its ends do not fully match the called genes, so a read error is possible. The chain couples TRBV10-3 to TRBJ2-6; a weak D match, TRBD1 (5 bases). CDR1 is ENHRY, CDR2 SYGVKD, per germline. There are 15 residues in the CDR3. This chain's CDR3 is CAISDSTAGANGLTF. In DNA, the CDR3 is TGTGCCATCAGCGATAGTACGGCTGGGGCCAACGGCCTGACTTTC.

This clone was detected a few times. The rearrangement links TRBV11-2 to TRBJ2-7, with TRBD2 identical over 7 bases. CDR1 and CDR2 (germline): SGHAT, FQNNGV. The junction had 11 bases not matched to a gene; V was cut back by 5 bases and J by 1 base. The CDR3 is 16 residues long. The CDR3 DNA reads as TGTGCCAGCAGCCCATTGAATAGCGGGTCATCCTACGAGCAGTACTTC. Its protein is CASSPLNSGSSYEQYF.

The chain joins TRBV28 to TRBJ1-4; 7 nucleotides match TRBD1. Germline CDR1 and CDR2: MDHEN and SYDVKM. This CDR3 region has 13 residues. After removal of 8 bases from V and 7 bases from J, the junction contained 7 bases not matched to a gene. DNA for the CDR3: TGTGCCAGCCGAACAGGGGCGAGTGAAAAACTGTTTTTT. Translation: CASRTGASEKLFF.

This chain joins TRBV4-1 and TRBJ2-1; 7 nucleotides agree with TRBD1. The CDR3 extends over 16 amino acids. Germline V gene lookup returns CDR1 MGHRA and CDR2 YSYEKL. With 4 bases clipped from V and 3 bases from J, the junction kept 9 bases outside the gene matches. CDR3 sequence: CASSPHVGGSYNEQFF. DNA for the CDR3: TGCGCCAGCAGCCCCCATGTAGGGGGCAGCTACAATGAGCAGTTCTTC.

The chain is built from TRBV28 and TRBJ2-5; 7 positions match TRBD1. The last part of the DNA fits TRBJ2-7 better; the J call may be wrong. The CDR3 loop spans 17 amino acids. The germline V gene encodes CDR1 MDHEN and CDR2 SYDVKM. The CDR3 DNA sequence: TGTGCCAGCAGTCACTCCCTAAAGACAGGGTTAGGCTACGAGCAGTACTTC. Amino acid sequence: CASSHSLKTGLGYEQYF.

V gene TRBV19 combines with J gene TRBJ1-5; no clear D. The germline V gene encodes CDR1 LNHDA and CDR2 SQIVND (reference sequence). V lost 0 bases to trimming and J lost 9 bases, with 15 bases between them. This CDR3 region has 15 residues. CDR3 residues: CASSIDRGPQWPQHF. The DNA for the CDR3 is TGTGCCAGTAGTATAGATCGGGGTCCTCAGTGGCCCCAGCATTTT.

This clone was observed a single time. V is TRBV6-6 and J is TRBJ2-7; 11 bases line up with TRBD1. The CDR3 covers 15 residues. The germline CDR1 and CDR2 sequences are MNHNY and SVGAGI (reference sequence). The J segment lost 4 bases and the V segment lost 6 bases, leaving 8 bases of the junction unmatched. As DNA, the CDR3 is TGTGCCAGCAGGGACAGGGACAGGGGGTTTTACGAGCAGTACTTC. It encodes CASRDRDRGFYEQYF.

J is TRBJ2-7 and V is TRBV6-5; 10 nucleotides match TRBD1. V lost 5 bases and J lost 1; bases outside the gene matches: 2. This CDR3 contains 14 residues. Germline V gene data show CDR1 as MNHEY and CDR2 as SVGAGI. CDR3 sequence: CASSRTGGSYEQYF. The CDR3 DNA follows: TGTGCCAGCAGTAGGACAGGGGGGTCCTACGAGCAGTACTTC.

The chain links TRBV30 to TRBJ1-1, with TRBD1 matching 7 bases. J lost 2 bases, V lost 4 bases, and 13 bases had no gene match. The V gene's germline CDR1 is GTSNPN and CDR2 SVGIG (reference sequence). CDR3 length equals 16 residues. This CDR3 reads CAWIRAGGKVNTEAFF. Written as DNA, the CDR3 is TGTGCCTGGATTCGGGCAGGGGGTAAAGTAAACACTGAAGCTTTCTTT. The whole variable domain, remainder taken from reference TRBV30 and TRBJ1-1, is SQTIHQWPATLVQPVGSPLSLECTVEGTSNPNLYWYRQAAGRGLQLLFYSVGIGQISSEVPQNLSASRPQDRQFILSSKKLLLSDSGFYLCAWIRAGGKVNTEAFFGQGTRLTVV.

The rearrangement joins TRBV7-2 to TRBJ1-2; 10 bases match TRBD1. J lost 2 bases, V lost 2 bases, and 2 bases had no gene match. Germline CDR1 SGHTA, CDR2 FQGNSA. This CDR3 spans 15 amino acids. CDR3 amino acids: CASSLRQGANYGYTF. CDR3 in DNA: TGTGCCAGCAGCTTACGACAGGGGGCGAACTATGGCTACACCTTC.

This clone was observed once. The sample contains more than one DNA sequence encoding this CDR3. The chain couples TRBV6-5 to TRBJ2-7; TRBD2 matches at 11 bases. The CDR3 runs to 15 residues. The ends lost 5 bases at V and 1 base at J; junction bases unmatched: 4. The V gene's germline CDR1 is MNHEY and CDR2 SVGAGI. The CDR3 sequence is CASSAGTSGSYEQYF. CDR3 DNA: TGTGCCAGCAGTGCCGGGACTAGCGGATCCTACGAGCAGTACTTC.

J is TRBJ1-4 and V is TRBV27, with TRBD1 matching over 7 bases. Germline V gene data show CDR1 as MNHEY and CDR2 as SMNVEV (reference sequence). V lost 3 bases and J lost 4; bases outside the gene matches: 5. This CDR3 spans 15 amino acids. The CDR3 protein is CASSFFSGGNEKLFF. The DNA for the CDR3 is TGTGCCAGCAGTTTTTTCTCAGGGGGTAATGAAAAACTGTTTTTT.

The chain combines TRBV15 with TRBJ2-1; TRBD2 agrees at 12 bases. V shed 5 bases, J shed 2 bases, and the junction held 4 bases outside the gene matches. CDR1 is LNHNV and CDR2 is YYDKDF in the germline V gene (reference sequence). The CDR3 totals 16 residues. The CDR3 DNA is TGTGCCACCAGCCGCGGACTAGCGGGACCCTACAATGAGCAGTTCTTC. Amino acid sequence: CATSRGLAGPYNEQFF. Using reference TRBV15 and TRBJ2-1 for the parts outside the CDR3, the full variable domain is DAMVIQNPRYQVTQFGKPVTLSCSQTLNHNVMYWYQQKSSQAPKLLFHYYDKDFNNEADTPDNFQSRRPNTSFCFLDIRSPGLGDTAMYLCATSRGLAGPYNEQFFGPGTRLTVL.